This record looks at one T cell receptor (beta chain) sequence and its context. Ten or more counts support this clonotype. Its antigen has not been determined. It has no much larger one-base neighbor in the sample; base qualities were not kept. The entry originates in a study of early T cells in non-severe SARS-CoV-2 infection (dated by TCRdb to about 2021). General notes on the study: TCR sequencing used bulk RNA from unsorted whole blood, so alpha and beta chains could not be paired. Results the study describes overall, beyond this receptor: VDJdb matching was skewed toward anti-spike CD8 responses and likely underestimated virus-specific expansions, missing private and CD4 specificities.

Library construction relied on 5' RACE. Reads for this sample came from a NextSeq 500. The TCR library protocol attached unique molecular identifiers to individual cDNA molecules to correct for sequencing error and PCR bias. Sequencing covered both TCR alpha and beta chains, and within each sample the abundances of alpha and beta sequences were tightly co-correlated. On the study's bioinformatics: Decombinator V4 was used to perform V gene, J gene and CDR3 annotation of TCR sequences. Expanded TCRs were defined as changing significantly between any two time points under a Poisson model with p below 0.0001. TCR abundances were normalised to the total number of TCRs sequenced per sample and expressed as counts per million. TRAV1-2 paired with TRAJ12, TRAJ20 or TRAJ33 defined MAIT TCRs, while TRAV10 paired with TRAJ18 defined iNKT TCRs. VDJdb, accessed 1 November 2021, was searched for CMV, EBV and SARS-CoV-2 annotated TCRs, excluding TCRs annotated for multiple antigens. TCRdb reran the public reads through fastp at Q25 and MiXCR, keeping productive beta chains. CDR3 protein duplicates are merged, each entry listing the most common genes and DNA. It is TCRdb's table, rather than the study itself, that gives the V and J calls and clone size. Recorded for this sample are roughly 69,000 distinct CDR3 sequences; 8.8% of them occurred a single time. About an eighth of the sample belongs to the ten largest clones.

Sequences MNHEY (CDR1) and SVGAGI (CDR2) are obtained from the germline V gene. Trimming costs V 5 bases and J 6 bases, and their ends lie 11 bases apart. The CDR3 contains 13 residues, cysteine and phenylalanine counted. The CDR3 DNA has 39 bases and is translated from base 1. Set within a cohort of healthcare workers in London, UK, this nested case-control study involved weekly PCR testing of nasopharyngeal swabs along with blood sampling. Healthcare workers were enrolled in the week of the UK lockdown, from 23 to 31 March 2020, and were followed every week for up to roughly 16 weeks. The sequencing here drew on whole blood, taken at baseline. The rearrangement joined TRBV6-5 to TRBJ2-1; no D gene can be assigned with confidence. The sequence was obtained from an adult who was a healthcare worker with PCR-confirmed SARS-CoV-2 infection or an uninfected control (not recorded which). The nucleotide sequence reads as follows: TGTGCCAGCAGTCCAGACTGGGGCAATGAGCAGTTCTTC. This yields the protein CASSPDWGNEQFF.